This TCR beta chain was sequenced in a study of cytomegalovirus exposure and HLA in healthy donors. Study findings and constraints: An analysis was carried out later, and it reportedly showed fewer N-insertions in an Asian-associated ancestry cluster than the approximately 700-donor mean. Most TCR sequences were seen very rarely across donors, but some public TCRs occurred in many.

The germline V gene has CDR1 KGHSH and CDR2 LQKENI. The CDR3 has 14 amino acids. Trimming shortened V by 1 base and J by 3 bases, and 10 bases separated the two germline ends. About this clone: Its target is unknown.

A multiplex PCR was run with 60 Vbeta primers and 13 Jbeta primers. Per the original data handling: Among the unique TCR beta chains that a later analysis counted, about 81 million in all, roughly 11 million were shared. Clones were sequenced by immunoSEQ multiplex PCR, and TCRdb holds only the in-frame ones, with some missing. The V and J calls and clone size come from that table; D and trimming were worked out from the DNA. The sample lists 180,000 or so clones; approximately 71% were seen once. The clonotype originates from a woman aged 40 to 50 in good health and CMV-seropositive. The chain is built from TRBV18 and TRBJ2-7; D is perhaps TRBD2 (5 bases). Sequencing was done on a sample of PBMCs. The CDR3, as DNA: TGTGCCAGCTCACCACGTCCGGGATTCTACGAGCAGTACTTC. It yields the protein CASSPRPGFYEQYF.